The 14 T cell receptor beta chains listed next were all sequenced from one sample in a study of human T cells and chemical hapten exposure. The time point: patch test 2, 6 weeks after DPC sensitization. Treatment indicated: therapeutic diphenylcyclopropenone sensitization with weekly scalp DPC. TCRdb processed the RACE reads anew with MiXCR; each CDR3 protein has one entry. The sample carries over 130,000 distinct CDR3 sequences, approximately 12% recorded once. The specimen was whole blood, collected in connection with sensitization to the hapten diphenylcyclopropenone (DPC). The origin of the receptors is a woman between 45 and 60 years old with alopecia areata. Some clones in this sample may be carry-over from other donors' samples.

This clonotype was detected only once. The chain recombines TRBV29-1 with TRBJ2-4; TRBD2 aligns across 9 bases. The germline V gene encodes CDR1 SQVTM and CDR2 ANQGSEA. V gave up 3 bases and J gave up 7 bases; unmatched junction bases: 7. The CDR3 sequence is 14 residues long. Here the CDR3 DNA reads TGCAGCGTTGACTTTAGCGGGAGTCGGAACATTCAGTACTTC. This translates into CSVDFSGSRNIQYF.

This clonotype was observed at least ten times. The V call is TRBV12-3 or TRBV12-4, the J call TRBJ2-7, with D hard to call. Trimming took off 7 bases at V and 0 bases at J, with 10 bases between the two ends. The CDR3 contains 13 residues. The CDR3 protein is CASKLENSYEQYF. CDR3 in DNA: TGTGCCAGCAAGCTAGAAAACTCCTACGAGCAGTACTTC.

This clonotype was picked up many times. This rearrangement joins TRBV4-1 to TRBJ2-4; D might be TRBD2 (6 bases). Germline CDR1 is MGHRA and CDR2 is YSYEKL. The V and J ends lost 4 bases and 3 bases respectively, with 10 bases between them. The CDR3 has 14 amino acids. The CDR3 nucleotides are TGCGCCAGCAGCCTGCAGGGAGGCAAAAACATTCAGTACTTC. It is translated as CASSLQGGKNIQYF.

This clonotype was recorded a few times. This chain connects TRBV9 to TRBJ2-7; TRBD2 matches 11 bases. The V and J ends lost 0 bases and 3 bases, in that order; junction bases with no gene match: 2. From germline, CDR1 is SGDLS and CDR2 YYNGEE. The CDR3 extends over 15 amino acids. CDR3 residues: CASSVGGTSGYEQYF. As DNA, the CDR3 is TGTGCCAGCAGCGTAGGGGGGACTAGCGGCTACGAGCAGTACTTC.

Many counts were recorded for this clonotype. The rearrangement links TRBV12-3 or TRBV12-4 to TRBJ1-1; TRBD1 agrees at 9 bases. CDR3 length: 15 residues. V gave up 4 bases and J gave up 5 bases; unmatched junction bases: 8. The CDR3 reads CASSYQTGGGTEAFF. In nucleotides, the CDR3 is TGTGCCAGCAGTTACCAGACAGGGGGTGGGACTGAAGCTTTCTTT.

This clonotype was recorded a few times. The rearrangement uses TRBV7-6 and TRBJ2-1; possibly TRBD2 for D (6 bases). Trimming removed 3 bases at V and 9 bases at J, with 15 bases between. The CDR3 runs 14 residues. Looked up from germline, CDR1 is SGHVS and CDR2 is FNYEAQ. The chain's CDR3 is CASSLTGGVGEQFF. The CDR3 DNA is TGTGCCAGCAGCTTGACGGGCGGGGTTGGTGAGCAGTTCTTC.

This clonotype was counted between two and nine times. The chain couples TRBV19 to TRBJ2-5; D may be TRBD2 (5 bases). The CDR3 has 13 amino acids. Germline V gene sequence: CDR1 LNHDA, CDR2 SQIVND (reference sequence). Trimming cost V 0 bases and J 5 bases, with 7 bases left between them. CDR3 region: CASSIDRGETQYF. In nucleotides, the CDR3 is TGTGCCAGTAGTATAGATCGCGGGGAGACCCAGTACTTC.

This clonotype appeared a few times. The chain couples TRBV12-5 to TRBJ2-2; D is possibly TRBD2 (6 bases). Germline values: CDR1 LGHNT, CDR2 FRNRAP. The CDR3 contains 12 residues. Trimming left V 6 bases short and J 6 bases short, with 8 bases between. The CDR3 region has the DNA TGTGCTAGTGGATCGGGGGCCGGGGAGCTGTTTTTT. Translated, it gives CASGSGAGELFF.

The chain couples TRBV12-3 or TRBV12-4 to TRBJ2-1; the match to TRBD1 covers 10 bases. With V trimmed by 6 bases and J by 8 bases, 1 base remained unmatched. The CDR3 has 12 amino acids. Here the CDR3 reads CASRTGGDEQFF. CDR3 nucleotide sequence: TGTGCCAGCAGGACAGGGGGCGATGAGCAGTTCTTC.

In this sample, this clonotype turned up a few times. The chain joins TRBV28 to TRBJ2-1, with a weak D call TRBD1 (6 bases). This CDR3 contains 16 residues. The V end lost 5 bases, the J end lost 5 bases, and 19 bases lay between the germline ends. Germline V gene data show CDR1 as MDHEN and CDR2 as SYDVKM. The CDR3 loop is CASSPQGIKRDNEQFF. In DNA form, the CDR3 reads TGTGCCAGCAGTCCACAGGGAATTAAAAGGGACAATGAGCAGTTCTTC. Combining the CDR3 with reference TRBV28 and TRBJ2-1 gives the whole variable domain DVKVTQSSRYLVKRTGEKVFLECVQDMDHENMFWYRQDPGLGLRLIYFSYDVKMKEKGDIPEGYSVSREKKERFSLILESASTNQTSMYLCASSPQGIKRDNEQFFGPGTRLTVL.

This chain connects TRBV20-1 to TRBJ2-3; 12 nucleotides line up with TRBD2. The CDR3 consists of 15 residues. Per germline, CDR1 DFQATT and CDR2 SNEGSKA (reference sequence). With V trimmed by 6 bases and J by 2 bases, 6 bases remained unmatched. The CDR3 DNA is TGCAGTGCGCACGGGACTAGCGGGTTCACAGATACGCAGTATTTT. The encoded protein is CSAHGTSGFTDTQYF.

The chain uses TRBV5-1 and TRBJ2-3; 9 bases map to TRBD2. V was pared by 4 bases and J by 8 bases, with 20 bases of the junction left unmatched. The CDR3 extends over 18 amino acids. CDR1 and CDR2 (germline): SGHRS, YFSETQ. DNA of the CDR3: TGCGCCAGCAGCCCCCGAGCGGGAGGACTCTCTGGGGGACGTACGCAGTATTTT. This gives the protein CASSPRAGGLSGGRTQYF. Looking up the rest from reference TRBV5-1 and TRBJ2-3 gives the full variable domain: KAGVTQTPRYLIKTRGQQVTLSCSPISGHRSVSWYQQTPGQGLQFLFEYFSETQRNKGNFPGRFSGRQFSNSRSEMNVSTLELGDSALYLCASSPRAGGLSGGRTQYFGPGTRLTVL.

The chain has TRBV29-1 and TRBJ2-5; TRBD1 matches at 9 bases. Germline V CDR1 and CDR2: SQVTM, ANQGSEA. The CDR3 runs to 14 residues. J gave up 7 bases and V 7 bases, and 13 bases lay outside the gene matches. DNA for the CDR3: TGCAGCGCTCTCGGGGGACAGGGCTCGGCGACCCAGTACTTC. Its protein product is CSALGGQGSATQYF.

V gene TRBV7-2 combines with J gene TRBJ2-1; a weak D match, TRBD2 (5 bases). The germline CDR1 and CDR2 sequences are SGHTA and FQGNSA. This CDR3 comprises 17 residues. The V end was cut by 1 base, the J end by 0 bases, with 13 bases between. Here the CDR3 reads CASSLGLRVLSYNEQFF. CDR3 coding DNA: TGTGCCAGCAGCTTAGGTCTGCGGGTCCTCTCCTACAATGAGCAGTTCTTC.